Many counts were recorded for the clone carrying this TCR beta chain. Its specificity is not known. This entry is derived from a study of T cells after posttransplantation cyclophosphamide. Study results and limitations: TRB clonality was highly associated with recipient CMV seropositivity and reactivation. Blood and skin or GI T cell repertoires showed limited TRB overlap. Donor-recipient repertoire similarity was low at 1-2 months, rising over year one.

From germline, CDR1 is ENHRY and CDR2 SYGVKD. This CDR3 is 13 amino acids long. Trimming left V 7 bases short and J 6 bases short, with 10 bases between. The data were produced by immunoSEQ multiplex PCR, yet TCRdb's version contains in-frame clones alone and is incomplete. The profile covers roughly 8,000 clones, none occurring a single time. Busulfan-fludarabine conditioning, marrow transplant, and cyclophosphamide on days +3 and +4 were administered. This material consisted of PBMCs, taken after allogeneic stem cell transplant with posttransplant cyclophosphamide. This clonotype was sampled from a female patient in her fifties who received an allogeneic stem cell transplant from a related donor, was CMV-positive, and had no GVHD. The graft donor may have contributed some T cells. The chain combines TRBV10-3 with TRBJ1-6; TRBD1 might be the D (5 bases). The CDR3 protein is CAITGEANSPLHF. The CDR3 nucleotides are TGTGCCATCACGGGGGAGGCTAATTCACCCCTCCACTTT.